Below are 2 T cell receptor beta chains sequenced from a single sample in a study of blood T cell repertoires in COVID-19. Profiled with immunoSEQ multiplex PCR; TCRdb holds only in-frame clones, not every one. The sample lists about 430,000 clones; approximately 91% were seen once. The sample taken for sequencing was PBMCs or T cells enriched from blood (not recorded which). The receptor source for this set is a young woman who had been exposed to COVID-19.

This chain uses TRBV18 with TRBJ2-5; D possibly corresponds to TRBD1 (6 bases). Germline CDR1 and CDR2: KGHSH and LQKENI. V was trimmed by 3 bases and J by 5 bases, leaving 16 bases between them. This CDR3 is 15 amino acids long. The DNA for the CDR3 is TGTGCCAGCTCACCCTTTGGTCATCAGGGGGAGACCCAGTACTTC. Translation: CASSPFGHQGETQYF.

The table lists this clone with a count of one. The gene calls are TRBV29-1 and TRBJ2-7, with 7 bases lining up with TRBD1. Germline-derived CDR1 and CDR2 are SQVTM and ANQGSEA. V dropped 5 bases and J dropped 3; count of bases not matched to a gene: 1. The CDR3 runs 11 residues. The CDR3 here is CSVHRGYEQYF. The CDR3 nucleotides are TGCAGCGTTCACAGGGGCTACGAGCAGTACTTC.